This TCR beta chain is drawn from a study of blood T cell repertoires in COVID-19. Study-wide background: There were acute and convalescent COVID-19 samples, and they came from the United States, Italy and Spain. The cDNA or gDNA used as material had been derived from T cells, B-cell-depleted T cells, or PBMCs.

Per the study methods: Estimation of nucleated cell counts was performed using reference gene primer amplification. Measured with immunoSEQ multiplex PCR; TCRdb has only the in-frame clones, and not every one. The V and J calls and the clone size are those of that table, but D and trimming were determined from the DNA. This sample has about 65,000 clones, with 90% to 95% found just once. After removal of 5 bases from V and 1 base from J, the junction contained 4 bases not matched to a gene. CDR3 length equals 14 residues. Germline V gene data show CDR1 as SEHNR and CDR2 as FQNEAQ (reference sequence).

The chain is built from TRBV7-9 and TRBJ2-5; 7 positions match TRBD1. The TCR was taken from a man aged 65 to 85 with active COVID-19. Sequencing was performed on peripheral blood. The CDR3 DNA sequence: TGTGCCAGCAGCGAACAGGGGAGCCAAGAGACCCAGTACTTC. As protein: CASSEQGSQETQYF.